This T cell receptor beta chain originates from a study of T-cell memory formation after mild COVID-19. Using its own MiXCR run on the 5' RACE reads, TCRdb lists one record per CDR3 protein. The sample includes just over 350,000 distinct CDR3 sequences, approximately 15% seen only once; the top ten take around a fifth. The CDR3 is made up of 16 amino acids. Germline CDR1 reads KGHDR; CDR2 reads SFDVKD. After removal of 4 bases from V and 3 bases from J, the junction contained 10 bases not matched to a gene. This clonotype was picked up a small number of times. The chain links TRBV24-1 to TRBJ2-5, with 7 bases that match TRBD1. This clonotype originated in a man aged 18 to 35 who had mild COVID-19 (a few samples of this study predate the infection). Cell type and time point are not known. Sequencing was done on a sample of PBMCs or a T cell subset sorted from them (not recorded which). Here the CDR3 DNA reads TGTGCCACCAGTGACCCTTCGGACAGGCCCAAAGAGACCCAGTACTTC. This translates into CATSDPSDRPKETQYF.